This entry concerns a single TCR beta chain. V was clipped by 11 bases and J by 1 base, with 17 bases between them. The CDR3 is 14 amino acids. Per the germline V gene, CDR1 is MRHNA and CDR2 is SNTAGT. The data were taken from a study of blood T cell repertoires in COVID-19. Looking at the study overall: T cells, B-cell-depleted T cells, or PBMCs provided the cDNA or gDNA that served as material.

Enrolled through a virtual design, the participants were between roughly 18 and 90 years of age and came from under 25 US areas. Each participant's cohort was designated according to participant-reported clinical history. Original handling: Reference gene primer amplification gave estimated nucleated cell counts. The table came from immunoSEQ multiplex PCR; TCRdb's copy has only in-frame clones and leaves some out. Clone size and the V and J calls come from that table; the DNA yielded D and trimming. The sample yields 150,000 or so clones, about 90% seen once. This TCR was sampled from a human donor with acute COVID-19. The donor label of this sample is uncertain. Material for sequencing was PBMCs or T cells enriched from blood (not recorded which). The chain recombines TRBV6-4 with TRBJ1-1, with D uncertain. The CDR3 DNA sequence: TGTGCCGGCCGCAAGGAGGGTTCGAACACTGAAGCTTTCTTT. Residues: CAGRKEGSNTEAFF.